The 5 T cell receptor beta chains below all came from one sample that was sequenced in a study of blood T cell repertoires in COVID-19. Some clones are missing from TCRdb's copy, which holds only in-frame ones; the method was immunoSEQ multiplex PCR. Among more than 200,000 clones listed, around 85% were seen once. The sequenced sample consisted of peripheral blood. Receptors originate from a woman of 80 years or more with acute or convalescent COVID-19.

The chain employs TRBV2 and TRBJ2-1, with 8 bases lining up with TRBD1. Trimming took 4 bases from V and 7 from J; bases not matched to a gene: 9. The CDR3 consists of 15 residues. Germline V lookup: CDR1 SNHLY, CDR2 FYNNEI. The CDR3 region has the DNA TGTGCCAGCAGTGCCCAGGGGGCAGGAAGTAATGAGCAGTTCTTC. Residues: CASSAQGAGSNEQFF.

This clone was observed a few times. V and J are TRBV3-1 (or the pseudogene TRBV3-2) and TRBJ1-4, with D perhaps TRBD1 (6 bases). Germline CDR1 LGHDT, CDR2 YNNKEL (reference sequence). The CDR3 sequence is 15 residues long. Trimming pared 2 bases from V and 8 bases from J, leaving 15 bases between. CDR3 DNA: TGTGCCAGCAGCCAATCCGGGACACTCCTAGAAAAACTGTTTTTT. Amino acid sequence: CASSQSGTLLEKLFF.

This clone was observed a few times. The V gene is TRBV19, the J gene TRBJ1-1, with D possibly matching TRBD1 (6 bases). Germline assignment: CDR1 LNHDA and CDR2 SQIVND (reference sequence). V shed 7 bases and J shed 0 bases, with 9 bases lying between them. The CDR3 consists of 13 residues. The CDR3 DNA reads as TGTGCCAGTATGGGGGCGTTGAACACTGAAGCTTTCTTT. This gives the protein CASMGALNTEAFF.

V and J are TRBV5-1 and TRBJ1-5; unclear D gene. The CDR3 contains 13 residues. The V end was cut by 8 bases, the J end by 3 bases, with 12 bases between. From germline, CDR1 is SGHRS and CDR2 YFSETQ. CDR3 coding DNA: TGCGCCAGGGCTTTTGGTATCAATCAGCCCCAGCATTTT. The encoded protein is CARAFGINQPQHF. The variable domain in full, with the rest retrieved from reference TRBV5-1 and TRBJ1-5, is KAGVTQTPRYLIKTRGQQVTLSCSPISGHRSVSWYQQTPGQGLQFLFEYFSETQRNKGNFPGRFSGRQFSNSRSEMNVSTLELGDSALYLCARAFGINQPQHFGDGTRLSIL.

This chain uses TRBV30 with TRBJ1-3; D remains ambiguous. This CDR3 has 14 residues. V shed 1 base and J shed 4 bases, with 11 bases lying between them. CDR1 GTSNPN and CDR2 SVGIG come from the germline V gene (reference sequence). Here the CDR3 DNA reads TGTGCCTGGAGTGGGGGAGTCTGGGGAAACACCATATATTTT. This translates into CAWSGGVWGNTIYF.